This T cell receptor beta chain was sequenced for a study of cytomegalovirus exposure and HLA in healthy donors listed by TCRdb under 2017. About the full investigation: An earlier analysis of a few hundred of the donors reported over 250 Gb of sequence data and 95 million to 140 million unique TCR beta sequences obtained from 150 million to 200 million T cells. Approximately 300 gigabases of sequencing data and around 85 million unique TCR sequences made up an early release that covered 500 to 650 HLA-typed donors. Of the roughly 400 genotyped donors, around 81% fell in the genetic ancestry cluster associated with self-reported Caucasian donors. The study aimed to test whether signatures of past pathogen exposure could be identified by cataloging public T cell receptors. The T cell repertoires of under 750 subjects were profiled by immunosequencing and related to cytomegalovirus serostatus. A separate validation cohort of 100 to 150 different subjects was used in addition to the roughly 700-subject first cohort. To predict cytomegalovirus infection status, the study brought together high-throughput TCR immunosequencing, statistical association of individual TCRs with disease status, and machine learning. A later analysis re-analyzed previously published TCR beta repertoires from 660 or so donors and added high-resolution HLA genotyping to study TCR occurrence patterns. Rather than drawing on any new phenotypic data, the later analysis identified candidate immune exposures from TCR beta sequences and the way those sequences occurred across donors. To decide whether each TCR beta V gene segment behaved as functional or pseudogenic, an earlier analysis of some 600 of the donors relied on high-throughput TCR beta sequencing. Donor age, sex, ethnicity and CMV serostatus were compiled alongside the repertoire data. A later genetic analysis took genome-wide SNP genotypes for about three fifths of the roughly 700 donors and used that subset as a discovery cohort. All discovery cohort repertoires had been generated on a single sequencing platform. Both class I and class II loci were covered by HLA typing, at four-digit resolution. The number of donors typed differed by locus, with about 620-630 for A, B, C, DRB1 and DQB1, over 500 for DQA1, 600 to 610 for DPA1, and some 450 for DPB1. A few DR-DQ haplotypes were treated as single units for association and clustering because of strong linkage in the cohort. Among 300 to 450 genotyped donors of the cohort, an average of 235,054 unique TCR beta nucleotide sequences were sequenced per donor, roughly a sixth of them non-productive.

Overall study results and their limits: Some IMGT-functional V segments, including TRBV6-2 and TRBV6-3, could not be distinguished by the 87-base-pair reads and were therefore excluded. A later analysis found that TCR association rates varied across HLA loci, with DRB1 alleles showing the most associated TCRs and HLA-C alleles the fewest. Because HLA typing was missing for some donors at each locus, association tests included only the typed subset. When HLA alleles, especially DR and DQ, strongly co-occurred, TCR associations were difficult to assign to individual alleles. According to the authors, the approach could potentially be generalized to other disease states and immunological phenotypes. A further reported finding was that TCR beta sequences accurately predicted the HLA-A and HLA-B alleles for most subjects in the first cohort. Immune exposure information for the cohort was limited to CMV serostatus. The classifier was reported to diagnose cytomegalovirus status with high specificity and sensitivity in both the original and validation cohorts. Most CMV-associated TCR beta chains appeared to be HLA-restricted in a later analysis, and the HLA associations seemed to be driven largely by CMV exposure. Most TCR sequences were seen in very few donors, while some public TCRs were found in many individuals. V-gene and J-gene trimming of TCR beta chains was associated with a missense DCLRE1C variant in a later genetic analysis, and the association was replicated in an independent cohort. The study listed 170 or so TCR beta chains as associated with cytomegalovirus. The cohort was sequenced for TCR beta chains only, and without alpha or paired-chain data the features that could be detected were limited. According to a later genetic analysis, donors in an Asian-associated ancestry cluster had fewer N-insertions in productive TCRs than the approximately 670-donor mean. In a later analysis, some 17,000 TCR beta sequences were associated with specific HLA alleles at a false discovery rate of 0.05. Several of the top co-occurrence clusters appeared to be linked to parvovirus B19, influenza, CMV and Epstein-Barr virus, according to a later analysis. Sequencing depth was assumed to be roughly uniform across donors in the presence/absence analyses, though that assumption may not hold. Because counts were too low, some 17 rarely observed V segments, including chromosome 9 orphons, were excluded from the earlier analysis of about 500 of the donors. An earlier analysis of 450 to 750 of the donors showed that most TCR beta V segments appeared in productive rearrangements either about 90% or about 30% of the time, which broadly matched IMGT annotations. In a later analysis, HLA-associated TCR beta chains showed more clonal expansion and lower generation probabilities than non-associated chains that were equally common. Linkage disequilibrium might explain the correlated functional status among segregating V segments, but an unknown experimental factor could not be excluded. A cluster of highly shared sequence variants was judged likely to represent a technical artifact of the sequencing pipeline. In vitro tests confirmed that three of the cytomegalovirus-associated TCR beta chains recognize cytomegalovirus antigens.

The cohort consisted of hundreds of healthy bone marrow donors. All cohort members were sampled while nominally healthy, although unrecorded immune exposures were likely present. The donor tested CMV seropositive, placing the donor among the 289 seropositive members of the cohort. A peripheral blood sample was collected from each donor, and TCR beta sequencing was performed on peripheral blood mononuclear cells. The Qiagen DNeasy Blood Extraction Kit was used to extract genomic DNA from the blood cell samples. A note on this clone: Its antigen is still unknown. Base-call qualities are not available, and no considerably larger clone is one nucleotide away.

Libraries were built with the immunoSEQ multiplex PCR assay. A mixture of 60 forward primers for TCR Vbeta segments and 13 reverse primers for TCR Jbeta segments was used in the multiplex PCR. Amplification of the CDR3 region of rearranged TCR beta genes was performed with a multiplex PCR assay on genomic DNA. On the Illumina HiSeq System, the amplified TCR beta libraries were sequenced as 87-base-pair reads. Regarding the original processing steps: Across the 500 to 700 repertoires, a later analysis counted tens of millions of unique TCR beta chains, around 11 million of which were shared by at least two donors. A nearest-neighbor algorithm error-corrected the raw reads and collapsed the reads into unique sequences, merging closely related sequences to remove PCR and sequencing errors. CDR3 sequences were aligned to IMGT reference sequences to assign V, D and J gene segments. For a sequence to be retained, a match of at least six nucleotides to both a V gene segment and a J gene segment was required. Rearrangements were called productive when the CDR3 lacked stop codons and stayed in frame with V and J; all others were non-productive. Following IMGT convention, CDR3 was defined as the stretch from the second conserved V-encoded cysteine to the conserved J-encoded phenylalanine. Sequences without an unambiguous match to a single V gene segment were excluded from the earlier analysis of about 600 of the donors. In an earlier analysis of approximately 590 of the donors, V segments were called functional above 56.7% productive rearrangements and were called segregating when the between-donor standard deviation exceeded 5%. A statistical classification framework was built for diagnosing cytomegalovirus status from the catalog of TCR beta chain sequences. In a later analysis, TCR nucleotide sequences were compared against IMGT/GENE-DB human TR gene sequences so that V and J genes could be assigned. The TCRdist pipeline was used in a later analysis to assign CDR3 sequences and most-parsimonious VDJ recombination scenarios. In a later analysis, every TCR beta chain was defined by the combination of its CDR3 amino acid sequence and its V-gene family, and reads without a unique V-gene family were dropped. In a later analysis, approximately 640 highly shared, low-generation-probability nucleotide sequences were removed to address suspected cross-contamination and a sequencing artifact. A later analysis calculated a clonal expansion index for each public chain from normalized within-repertoire ranks of inferred template counts. In a later analysis, generation probabilities were computed with a VDJ recombination model fitted to out-of-frame rearrangements, and the resulting probabilities were checked against IGoR. Hypergeometric tests were used in a later analysis to score TCR-TCR, TCR-HLA and TCR-CMV co-occurrence, with a repertoire-size bias correction applied to the TCR pairs. False discovery rates were estimated in a later analysis by permuting HLA or CMV assignments 20 times. A later analysis grouped co-occurring TCRs with DBSCAN, adding TCRdist sequence similarity when clustering within HLA-allele-positive subsets. Co-occurrence clustering excluded repertoires with fewer than 30,000 or more than 120,000 public chains, plus five with anomalous nucleotide sharing. Entries here come from immuneACCESS through TCRdb and include only in-frame sequences with V and J called. Some clones fail to appear in such tables; in the studies checked, an unresolved V gene covers under half of the shortfall, and the cause of the remainder is unknown. The V and J calls and the clone size are those of that table, but D and trimming were determined from the DNA. The sample contains some 120,000 clones, about four fifths of them found a single time. The top ten clonotypes cover 3.6% of the sample.

The CDR3 holds 13 amino acids from the cysteine to the phenylalanine. Only the CDR3 DNA stays, 39 bases, in frame from base 1. The CDR1 and CDR2 encoded by the germline V gene are SGDLS and YYNGEE. Relative to germline, V is 6 bases shorter and J is 6 bases shorter, with 13 bases between their ends. The sequence is built from TRBV9 and TRBJ1-5; a confident D gene designation cannot be given. This receptor was identified in a woman in her forties in good health and CMV-seropositive. The sequenced sample was PBMCs. The nucleotide sequence reads TGTGCCAGCATCCCGAGGGCTCGTCAGCCCCAGCATTTT. This translates into CASIPRARQPQHF.